This T cell receptor (beta chain) is from a study of identical twins. A word on this clonotype: Its matching antigen is unknown.

Each CDR3 protein gets one entry after TCRdb re-called the 5' RACE reads with MiXCR. The table shows 500,000 to 600,000 distinct CDR3 sequences, with around 20% occurring only once. Study-wide results and limits: Models underestimated TCR alpha sharing (out-of-frame) in monozygotic twins.

This CDR3 region has 16 residues. V gave up 2 bases and J gave up 8 bases; unmatched junction bases: 9. CDR1 and CDR2 (germline): WNHNN, SYGVQD (reference sequence). This sample also belongs to another study, concerning T cells expressing NK-cell markers.

The clonotype comes from a woman younger than 30 in good health. The material sequenced was CD4+ T cells sorted from blood. The chain couples TRBV10-1 to TRBJ2-1; 10 nucleotides match TRBD2. The CDR3 spells CASSEAPAGGRDEQFF. In DNA form, the CDR3 reads TGCGCCAGCAGTGAGGCTCCAGCGGGGGGGCGGGATGAGCAGTTCTTC.